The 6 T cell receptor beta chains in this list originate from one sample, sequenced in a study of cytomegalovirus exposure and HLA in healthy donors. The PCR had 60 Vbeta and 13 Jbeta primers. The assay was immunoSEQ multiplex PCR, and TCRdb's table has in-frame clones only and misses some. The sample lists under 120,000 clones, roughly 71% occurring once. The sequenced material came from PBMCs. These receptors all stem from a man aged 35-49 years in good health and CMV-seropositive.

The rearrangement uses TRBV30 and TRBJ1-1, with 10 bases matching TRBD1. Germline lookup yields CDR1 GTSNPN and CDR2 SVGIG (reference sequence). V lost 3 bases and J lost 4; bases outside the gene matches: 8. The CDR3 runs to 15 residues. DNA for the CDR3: TGTGCCTGGAGATCCCGGGACAGGGGTCTCACTGAAGCTTTCTTT. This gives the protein CAWRSRDRGLTEAFF.

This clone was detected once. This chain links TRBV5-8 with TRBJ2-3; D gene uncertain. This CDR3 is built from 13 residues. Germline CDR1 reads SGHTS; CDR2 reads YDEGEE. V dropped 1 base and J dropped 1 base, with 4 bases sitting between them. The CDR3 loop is CASSLQGTDTQYF. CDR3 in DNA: TGTGCCAGCAGCTTGCAGGGCACAGATACGCAGTATTTT.

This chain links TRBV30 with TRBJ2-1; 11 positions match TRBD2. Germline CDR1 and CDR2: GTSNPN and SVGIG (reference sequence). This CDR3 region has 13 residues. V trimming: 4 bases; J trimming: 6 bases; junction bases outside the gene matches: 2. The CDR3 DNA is TGTGCCTGGATAGCGGGAGGGCCCAATGAGCAGTTCTTC. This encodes CAWIAGGPNEQFF.

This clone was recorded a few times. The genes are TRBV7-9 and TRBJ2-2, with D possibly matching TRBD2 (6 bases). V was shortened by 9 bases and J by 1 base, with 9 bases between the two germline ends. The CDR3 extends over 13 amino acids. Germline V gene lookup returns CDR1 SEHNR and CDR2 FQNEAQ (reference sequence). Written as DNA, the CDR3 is TGTGCCAGGTGGCGGGGGAACACCGGGGAGCTGTTTTTT. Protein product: CARWRGNTGELFF.

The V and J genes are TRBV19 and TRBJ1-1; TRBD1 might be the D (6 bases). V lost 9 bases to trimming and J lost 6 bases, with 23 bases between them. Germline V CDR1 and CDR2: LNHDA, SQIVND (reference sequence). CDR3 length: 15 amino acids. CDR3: CASDYGTSLPAEAFF. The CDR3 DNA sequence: TGTGCCAGCGACTACGGGACATCTCTACCGGCTGAAGCTTTCTTT.

The CDR3 DNA reads as TGTGCCAGCAGGAGCCAGACAGGGAGCTATGGCTACACCTTC. Translation gives CASRSQTGSYGYTF. V gene TRBV9 combines with J gene TRBJ1-2; 7 positions match TRBD1. From germline, CDR1 is SGDLS and CDR2 YYNGEE. CDR3 size: 14 residues. V trimming: 5 bases; J trimming: 4 bases; junction bases outside the gene matches: 8. The full variable domain, with the rest looked up from reference TRBV9 and TRBJ1-2, is DSGVTQTPKHLITATGQRVTLRCSPRSGDLSVYWYQQSLDQGLQFLIQYYNGEERAKGNILERFSAQQFPDLHSELNLSSLELGDSALYFCASRSQTGSYGYTFGSGTRLTVV.